This T cell receptor beta chain was retrieved from a study of early T cells in non-severe SARS-CoV-2 infection. Study-level findings and limits: Anti-spike CD8 responses were favored in VDJdb matching, and private and CD4 specificities were missed.

This clonotype was recorded at least ten times. Its target is not known. Unique molecular identifiers tagged individual cDNA molecules. MiXCR, run by TCRdb on the 5' RACE reads, gives a single entry per CDR3 protein. The table has 100,000 to 130,000 distinct CDR3 sequences, about 12% seen once. This CDR3 contains 16 residues. Unmatched junction bases numbered 10, after V lost 6 bases and J lost 5 bases. Germline V gene sequence: CDR1 LNHDA, CDR2 SQIVND (reference sequence). The TCR was taken from an adult who was a healthcare worker with PCR-confirmed SARS-CoV-2 infection or an uninfected control (not recorded which). The sequenced sample was whole blood. The chain links TRBV19 to TRBJ1-5; 10 nucleotides match TRBD1. CDR3 in DNA: TGTGCCAGTAGCCGCTCGGGACAGGGGCCTTATCAGCCCCAGCATTTT. This translates into CASSRSGQGPYQPQHF.